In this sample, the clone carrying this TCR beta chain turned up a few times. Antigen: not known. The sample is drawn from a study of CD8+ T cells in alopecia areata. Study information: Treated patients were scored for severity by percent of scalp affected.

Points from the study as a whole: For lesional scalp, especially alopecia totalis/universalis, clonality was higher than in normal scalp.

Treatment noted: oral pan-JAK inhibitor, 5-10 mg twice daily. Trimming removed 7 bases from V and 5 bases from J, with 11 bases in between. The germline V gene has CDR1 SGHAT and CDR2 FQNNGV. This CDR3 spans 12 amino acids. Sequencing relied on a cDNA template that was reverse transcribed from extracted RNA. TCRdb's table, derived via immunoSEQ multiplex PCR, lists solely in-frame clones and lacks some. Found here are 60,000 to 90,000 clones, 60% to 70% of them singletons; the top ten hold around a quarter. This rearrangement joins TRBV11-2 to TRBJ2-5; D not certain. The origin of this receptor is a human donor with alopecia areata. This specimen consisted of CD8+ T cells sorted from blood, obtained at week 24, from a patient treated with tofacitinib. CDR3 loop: CASTAPRETQYF. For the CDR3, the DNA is TGTGCCAGCACCGCCCCTCGGGAGACCCAGTACTTC.